One and the same sample provided the 4 T cell receptor beta chains below, sequenced in a study of shared clonotypes between healthy human individuals. Repertoires were generated with immunoSEQ multiplex PCR, while TCRdb's copy carries only in-frame clones and drops some. The table records approximately 2,000,000 clones, about 90% of them present only once. Specimen: naive CD4+ T cells from PBMCs. Subset reported: CD45RA+ positively selected. The receptors shown here come from a man in his late teens or twenties in good health. Some clones in this sample may be carry-over from other donors' samples.

The chain recombines TRBV5-1 with TRBJ2-2; 11 bases align to TRBD1. V dropped 3 bases and J dropped 4; count of bases not matched to a gene: 5. The CDR3 spans 16 residues. CDR1 and CDR2 (germline): SGHRS, YFSETQ. The chain's CDR3 is CASSSKGTGGTGELFF. CDR3 DNA: TGCGCCAGCAGCTCGAAAGGGACAGGGGGCACCGGGGAGCTGTTTTTT.

The chain has TRBV18 and TRBJ2-1; 11 bases are shared with TRBD2. The CDR3 runs 16 residues. V lost 5 bases and J lost 5; bases outside the gene matches: 8. CDR1 is KGHSH, CDR2 LQKENI, per germline. CDR3 nucleotide sequence: TGTGCCAGCTCAAAGGCTAGCGGGAGGATTGACAATGAGCAGTTCTTC. It specifies CASSKASGRIDNEQFF.

This chain connects TRBV28 to TRBJ1-3, with a possible D match to TRBD1 (5 bases). The V end lost 3 bases, the J end lost 3 bases, and 9 bases lay between the germline ends. The CDR3 length is 14 residues. CDR1 and CDR2 from the germline V gene are MDHEN and SYDVKM. CDR3: CASSLTVGGNTIYF. In nucleotides, the CDR3 is TGTGCCAGCAGTTTGACAGTTGGTGGAAACACCATATATTTT.

V is TRBV15 and J is TRBJ1-2; D call uncertain. Trimming took off 0 bases at V and 6 bases at J, with 8 bases between the two ends. The length of the CDR3 is 13 residues. Germline assignment: CDR1 LNHNV and CDR2 YYDKDF (reference sequence). Here the CDR3 DNA reads TGTGCCACCAGCAGAGAAGGTCTTAATGGCTACACCTTC. It translates to CATSREGLNGYTF.